This T cell receptor (beta chain) originates from a study of cytomegalovirus exposure and HLA in healthy donors. Primers for the PCR totalled 60 Vbeta and 13 Jbeta. TCRdb keeps only in-frame clones here, not all; method: immunoSEQ multiplex PCR. The sample has roughly 100,000 clones, around 74% seen once. This clonotype originated in a man aged 35 to 55 in good health and CMV-seronegative. The sample was PBMCs.

CDR3 DNA: TGTGCCAGCACCCGGGTTAGCGGGGGGGCAAAGACCCAGTACTTC. Translating gives CASTRVSGGAKTQYF. This chain uses TRBV28 with TRBJ2-5; TRBD2 agrees at 11 bases. Germline V gene sequence: CDR1 MDHEN, CDR2 SYDVKM. Trimming removed 7 bases from V and 6 bases from J; junction bases left unmatched: 10. This CDR3 has 15 amino acids.